The sequence of this TCR beta chain was determined in a study of spatial heterogeneity in lung cancer (dated by TCRdb to the late 2010s). With regard to the full study: More beta-chain than alpha-chain transcripts were consistently detected, likely reflecting higher beta-chain transcript abundance. In the raw uncorrected reads, each unique combination of TCR and UMI appeared more than ten times on average. The study quantitatively compared TCR alpha and beta repertoires across multiple tumor regions, matched nontumor lung and blood in non-small cell lung cancer. Nonsynonymous mutation counts, determined by whole-exome sequencing of tumor tissue, were related to features of the TCR repertoire. At surgery, both alpha and beta chains were TCR-sequenced in more than 200 tumor regions, fewer than 80 matched nontumor lung samples and some 56 PBMC samples. Points the paper makes about the study in general: Ubiquitous expanded tumor TCRs were found in blood more often at tumor resection than at routine follow-up. Additional single-cell paired TCR alpha and beta sequencing was considered necessary to confirm, at a functional level, the hypothesis that regional TCRs recognize regional mutations.

On this clonotype itself: Its antigen is still unknown. Base qualities were left out, and no much larger clone turns up one base away.

The library was made by 5' RACE. The sequencer was a NextSeq 500. To allow correction of PCR and sequencing errors, the TCR library protocol tagged every TCR cDNA molecule with a unique molecular identifier. The study's processing was this. TCR identification, UMI-based error correction and CDR3 extraction were performed with Decombinator tools. TCRs above a frequency of 2 per 1,000, corresponding to the top 1% of the tumor frequency distribution, were defined as expanded. Rényi diversity was computed with the R vegan package after subsampling each repertoire 100 times to 5,000 TCRs. CDR3 similarity networks were built from amino acid triplet string-kernel similarity, connecting CDR3s with pairwise similarity above 0.82. TCRdb ran its own pipeline on the public reads, namely fastp trimming at Q25 and MiXCR clone calling, and kept in-frame beta chains. Rows merge per CDR3 protein into single entries with the most common DNA and genes. TCRdb's processing, not the authors', yielded these V and J calls. The sample records 55,000 to 75,000 distinct CDR3 sequences, approximately 8% of which are singletons. The ten largest clones take up over 13% of the sample.

The time point label, read with the paper, signifies: sample taken at primary tumor resection. Without any cell sorting, TCR sequencing was performed on whole RNA extracted either from tumor and nontumor lung tissue or from cryopreserved PBMC samples. Donors were over 60 patients with early-stage, untreated non-small cell lung cancer from the lung TRACERx cohort. Only patients with enough RNA available from two or more tumor regions were chosen for TCR sequencing. The germline V gene gives CDR1 as MDHEN and CDR2 as SYDVKM. From its cysteine to its phenylalanine, the CDR3 spans 13 amino acids. Only CDR3 DNA remains: 39 bases, in frame from the first base. V loses 7 bases, J loses 10 bases, and the germline ends lie 14 bases apart.

The clonotype originates from a female donor with early-stage non-small cell lung cancer. The sequenced sample was PBMCs, obtained at surgery. The sequence joins TRBV28 to TRBJ1-6; matching of 5 bases hints at TRBD1 as the D gene. The CDR3 protein sequence reads: CASTTPGLSPLHF. The bases read TGTGCCAGCACTACGCCAGGGTTGTCACCCCTCCACTTT.